The clone carrying this T cell receptor (beta chain) occurred a few times. The antigen is not known. This entry comes from a study of blood T cells in healthy people across ages. Study conclusions and caveats: Diversity estimates from one million T cells were considered underestimates. A roughly linear age-dependent decrease characterized TCR beta diversity per million T cells.

Combining a sample-barcoded 5' primer with a J-beta primer mix, a second PCR ran for 7 to 11 cycles. Through a template-switch adaptor with 12 random nucleotides, each cDNA molecule received a tag. MiXCR, run by TCRdb on the 5' RACE reads, gives a single entry per CDR3 protein. The profile shows around 1.5 million distinct CDR3 sequences, roughly 45% of them singletons. CDR1 and CDR2 (germline): SGHRS, YFSETQ. The CDR3 has 15 residues. V gave up 0 bases and J gave up 4 bases, with 11 bases separating them. Researchers report isolating at least 7 million PBMCs per sample. The sequencing input was blood. The chain employs TRBV5-1 and TRBJ2-1; D possibly uses TRBD1 or TRBD2 (5 bases each). The TCR was taken from a young woman in good health. The CDR3 here is CASSLGGTEYNEQFF. The CDR3 DNA reads TGCGCCAGCAGCTTGGGAGGGACGGAATACAATGAGCAGTTCTTC. Looking up the rest from reference TRBV5-1 and TRBJ2-1 gives the full variable domain: KAGVTQTPRYLIKTRGQQVTLSCSPISGHRSVSWYQQTPGQGLQFLFEYFSETQRNKGNFPGRFSGRQFSNSRSEMNVSTLELGDSALYLCASSLGGTEYNEQFFGPGTRLTVL.